Listed below are T cell receptor beta chains from one sample, sequenced in a study of PD-1 blockade in classical Hodgkin lymphoma. This table comes from immunoSEQ multiplex PCR, and its TCRdb copy is limited to in-frame clones, with some not included. The sample includes tens of thousands of clones, about four fifths of them seen just once. Sequences were derived from CD4+ T cells from blood, sampled at baseline. The receptors here all came from a human donor with classical Hodgkin lymphoma. Each CDR3 is given with its conserved first and last residue. A D gene is named only where the DNA matches it firmly. Not all rows give a size; the values are once, few, many and, for expanded clones, a class.

D gene	V gene	J gene	clone size	CDR3 protein	CDR3 DNA
TRBD1	TRBV4-2	TRBJ1-2	-	CASSPMDRAAGYTF	TGTGCCAGCAGCCCTATGGACAGGGCGGCAGGCTACACCTTC
-	TRBV19	TRBJ2-1	-	CASRPWDGPYNEQFF	TGTGCCAGTAGGCCGTGGGACGGACCGTACAATGAGCAGTTCTTC
-	TRBV28	TRBJ2-1	once	CASSSPYNEQFF	TGTGCCAGCAGTTCCCCGTACAATGAGCAGTTCTTC
TRBD1	TRBV28	TRBJ2-6	-	CASSSGQGMSGANVLTF	TGTGCCAGCAGTTCCGGACAGGGAATGTCTGGGGCCAACGTCCTGACTTTC
TRBD1	TRBV27	TRBJ1-2	-	CASHRGLDYGYTF	TGTGCCAGCCACAGGGGGCTGGACTATGGCTACACCTTC
-	TRBV5-8	TRBJ1-6	-	CASSLARSLDSPLHF	TGTGCCAGCAGCTTGGCTAGGAGTCTTGATTCACCCCTCCACTTT
-	TRBV19	TRBJ1-1	-	CASSTPGENTEAFF	TGTGCCAGTAGTACTCCAGGCGAGAACACTGAAGCTTTCTTT
TRBD1	TRBV7-2	TRBJ1-5	-	CASSQGAGNQPQHF	TGTGCCAGCAGCCAGGGGGCCGGCAATCAGCCCCAGCATTTT
TRBD1	TRBV6-5	TRBJ2-7	-	CASSYSWDRKTYEQYF	TGTGCCAGCAGTTACTCGTGGGACAGGAAAACCTACGAGCAGTACTTC
-	TRBV18	TRBJ2-5	-	CASSPEETQYF	TGTGCCAGCTCACCCGAAGAGACCCAGTACTTC
TRBD1	TRBV9	TRBJ1-1	-	CASSAGQGPAEAFF	TGTGCCAGCAGCGCCGGACAGGGGCCGGCTGAAGCTTTCTTT
-	TRBV7-8	TRBJ2-7	-	CASSLDVGDTYEQYF	TGTGCCAGCAGCTTAGATGTAGGGGACACTTACGAGCAGTACTTC
TRBD1	TRBV7-2	TRBJ1-6	-	CASSSGQGAFAPLHF	TGTGCCAGCAGCTCGGGACAGGGAGCCTTCGCACCCCTCCACTTT
-	TRBV11-3	TRBJ1-2	-	CASSLVFPHGYTF	TGTGCCAGCAGCTTAGTTTTTCCGCATGGCTACACCTTC
-	TRBV7-2	TRBJ2-3	-	CASSLGQYTDTQYF	TGTGCCAGCAGCTTAGGACAGTACACAGATACGCAGTATTTT
-	TRBV6-1	TRBJ1-3	-	CASRSTTGGNTIYF	TGTGCCAGCAGGTCCACGACTGGGGGAAACACCATATATTTT
-	TRBV19	TRBJ1-6	-	CASRAVNSPLHF	TGTGCCAGTAGGGCAGTTAATTCACCCCTCCACTTT